The present entry profiles one TCR beta chain with its context. Its antigen remains unknown. The germline V gene has CDR1 PRHDT and CDR2 FYEKMQ (reference sequence). V lost 0 bases, J lost 7 bases, and 13 bases lay in between. The CDR3 is 14 amino acids. The data were taken from a study of cytomegalovirus exposure and HLA in healthy donors. Study-level results: Another analysis was done later, and it associated 15,000 or so TCR beta sequences with HLA alleles at 0.05 false discovery rate. Presence/absence results assume similar sequencing depth per donor, which may not hold.

The PCR used 60 Vbeta and 13 Jbeta primers. TCRdb's copy holds only in-frame clones and misses some; the assay was immunoSEQ multiplex PCR. Here the sample spans roughly 190,000 clones, around 82% being singletons. At the time of sampling, donors were nominally healthy, though unrecorded immune exposures were likely. The specimen was PBMCs. This chain connects TRBV13 to TRBJ2-7; tentative D call: TRBD2 (6 bases). This TCR derives from a woman under 40 in good health and CMV-seropositive. The CDR3 DNA sequence: TGTGCCAGCAGCTTAGGCCGGAGGGTGGAGGAGCAGTACTTC. It is translated as CASSLGRRVEEQYF.